A single count supports the clone carrying this T cell receptor (beta chain). The record originates from a study of blood T cell repertoires in COVID-19. Repertoires were generated with immunoSEQ multiplex PCR, while TCRdb's copy carries only in-frame clones and drops some. The sample shows under 250,000 clones, around nine tenths of them seen only once. The CDR3 is 15 residues long. The germline CDR1 and CDR2 sequences are MNHEY and SMNVEV (reference sequence). V lost 2 bases, J lost 6 bases, and 10 bases stayed unmatched. The clonotype comes from a woman between 55 and 75 years old who had recovered from COVID-19. The V gene is TRBV27, the J gene TRBJ2-7; 7 bases map to TRBD1. The sample consisted of peripheral blood. The CDR3 DNA sequence: TGTGCCAGCAGTTTAAAAGGGACAGCAATATCCGAGCAGTACTTC. Amino acids: CASSLKGTAISEQYF.